Each of the 29 T cell receptor beta chains below was sequenced from the same sample in a study of shared T cell receptors in the human thymus. Measured with immunoSEQ multiplex PCR; TCRdb has only the in-frame clones, and not every one. The sample holds 640,000 or so clones; more than 70% are singletons and the top ten take roughly 0.0086%. This same sample was also part of a study on human thymus T cells.

Material: thymocytes. The source of these receptors is a boy less than two years old with a congenital heart defect.

The chain links TRBV5-1 to TRBJ2-1; 7 nucleotides match TRBD2. There are 17 residues in the CDR3. Looked up from germline, CDR1 is SGHRS and CDR2 is YFSETQ. After removal of 0 bases from V and 5 bases from J, the junction contained 11 bases not matched to a gene. CDR3 nucleotides: TGCGCCAGCAGCTTGGGGACTCGGAGCGGGGACGACAATGAGCAGTTCTTC. This translates into CASSLGTRSGDDNEQFF.

The genes are TRBV11-3 and TRBJ2-1, with 8 bases identical to TRBD1. J gave up 6 bases and V 3 bases, and 7 bases lay outside the gene matches. The CDR3 runs 15 residues. Germline V gene data show CDR1 as SGHNT and CDR2 as YENEEA. The CDR3 here is CASSFTGGKINEQFF. CDR3 DNA sequence: TGTGCCAGCAGCTTCACAGGGGGTAAAATCAATGAGCAGTTCTTC. Combining the CDR3 with reference TRBV11-3 and TRBJ2-1 gives the whole variable domain EAGVVQSPRYKIIEKKQPVAFWCNPISGHNTLYWYLQNLGQGPELLIRYENEEAVDDSQLPKDRFSAERLKGVDSTLKIQPAELGDSAVYLCASSFTGGKINEQFFGPGTRLTVL.

The chain employs TRBV19 and TRBJ2-3; 8 bases are shared with TRBD2. J lost 3 bases, V lost 8 bases, and 13 bases had no gene match. Germline V lookup: CDR1 LNHDA, CDR2 SQIVND (reference sequence). The CDR3 sequence is 16 residues long. The DNA for the CDR3 is TGTGCCAGTCGAGCGGGGGACGTACGCGGGACAGATACGCAGTATTTT. It yields the protein CASRAGDVRGTDTQYF.

This clone was found once. The rearrangement joins TRBV7-2 to TRBJ2-7, with unresolved D. The V end lost 0 bases, the J end lost 1 base, and 10 bases lay between the germline ends. Germline V gives CDR1 SGHTA, CDR2 FQGNSA. The CDR3 runs 15 residues. The CDR3 nucleotides read TGTGCCAGCAGCTTAGCAGTTAGAGTATCCTACGAGCAGTACTTC. Protein sequence: CASSLAVRVSYEQYF.

In DNA form, the CDR3 reads TGTGCCAGCAGTTCCCCGGACAGGGGGCGGGTTCAGCCCCAGCATTTT. Protein product: CASSSPDRGRVQPQHF. The gene calls are TRBV28 and TRBJ1-5; TRBD1 matches at 11 bases. The V gene end was trimmed by 4 bases and the J gene end by 6 bases; junction bases not matched to a gene: 8. There are 16 residues in the CDR3. The germline V gene has CDR1 MDHEN and CDR2 SYDVKM.

The V gene is TRBV27, the J gene TRBJ1-3, with TRBD1 as a possible D gene (5 bases). Deletions cut 5 bases from V and 0 bases from J, with 11 bases between. The CDR3 extends over 15 amino acids. Germline CDR1 MNHEY, CDR2 SMNVEV (reference sequence). DNA for the CDR3: TGTGCCAGCAGTAGGGACTCAAACTCTGGAAACACCATATATTTT. This gives the protein CASSRDSNSGNTIYF.

Worth noting for this clone: This sample also contains other DNA sequences that code for the same CDR3. The V call is TRBV18, the J call TRBJ2-5; unclear D gene. The length of the CDR3 is 12 residues. Germline CDR1 KGHSH, CDR2 LQKENI. Trimming cost V 6 bases and J 1 base, with 6 bases left between them. The CDR3 sequence is CASSPLQETQYF. CDR3 nucleotide sequence: TGTGCCAGCTCCCCCCTCCAAGAGACCCAGTACTTC.

The chain links TRBV7-3 to TRBJ2-1, with 8 bases fitting TRBD2. Per germline, CDR1 SGHTA and CDR2 FQGTGA. The CDR3 length is 16 residues. Unmatched junction bases numbered 9, after V lost 5 bases and J lost 3 bases. CDR3 nucleotide sequence: TGTGCCAGCAGCCCCGGGTTCCTAGCGGGCTACAATGAGCAGTTCTTC. The encoded protein is CASSPGFLAGYNEQFF.

A few counts support this clone. The rearrangement links TRBV29-1 to TRBJ2-1, with 7 bases matching TRBD2. Germline V gives CDR1 SQVTM, CDR2 ANQGSEA. This CDR3 has 15 residues. Losses at the gene ends were 3 bases for V and 3 bases for J; bases not matched to a gene: 8. This chain's CDR3 is CSVDHSSGHYNEQFF. The DNA for the CDR3 is TGCAGCGTTGACCACTCTAGCGGACACTACAATGAGCAGTTCTTC.

The chain employs TRBV5-1 and TRBJ2-3, with no clear D. V gave up 4 bases and J gave up 4 bases, with 13 bases separating them. The germline gives CDR1 SGHRS, CDR2 YFSETQ. The CDR3 runs 14 residues. The CDR3 DNA follows: TGCGCCAGCAGCATTCCTAGTGGCCCAGATACGCAGTATTTT. Its protein is CASSIPSGPDTQYF. Variable domain in full (rest from reference TRBV5-1 and TRBJ2-3): KAGVTQTPRYLIKTRGQQVTLSCSPISGHRSVSWYQQTPGQGLQFLFEYFSETQRNKGNFPGRFSGRQFSNSRSEMNVSTLELGDSALYLCASSIPSGPDTQYFGPGTRLTVL.

This chain links TRBV27 with TRBJ2-3; D not certain. Germline CDR1 and CDR2: MNHEY and SMNVEV (reference sequence). The V end was cut by 3 bases, the J end by 2 bases, with 6 bases between. The length of the CDR3 is 13 residues. The CDR3 loop reads CASSFSYTDTQYF. DNA of the CDR3: TGTGCCAGCAGTTTCTCCTACACAGATACGCAGTATTTT.

The chain couples TRBV7-6 to TRBJ1-3; D remains unclear. The CDR3 contains 17 residues. Per germline, CDR1 SGHVS and CDR2 FNYEAQ. V gave up 0 bases and J gave up 0 bases, with 12 bases separating them. The CDR3: CASSLAHSTNSGNTIYF. DNA for the CDR3: TGTGCCAGCAGCTTAGCGCACAGCACCAACTCTGGAAACACCATATATTTT. Together with reference TRBV7-6 and TRBJ1-3, the CDR3 gives the full variable domain: GAGVSQSPRYKVTKRGQDVALRCDPISGHVSLYWYRQALGQGPEFLTYFNYEAQQDKSGLPNDRFSAERPEGSISTLTIQRTEQRDSAMYRCASSLAHSTNSGNTIYFGEGSWLTVV.

The CDR3 DNA reads as TGTGCCAGTAGTAACCCTCCCTCTAGCGGGCACTCCTACAATGAGCAGTTCTTC. It is translated as CASSNPPSSGHSYNEQFF. The chain joins TRBV19 to TRBJ2-1; 8 bases align to TRBD2. V gave up 4 bases and J gave up 0 bases; unmatched junction bases: 11. This CDR3 is 18 amino acids long. Germline V CDR1 and CDR2: LNHDA, SQIVND (reference sequence). The variable domain in full, completed from reference TRBV19 and TRBJ2-1, reads DGGITQSPKYLFRKEGQNVTLSCEQNLNHDAMYWYRQDPGQGLRLIYYSQIVNDFQKGDIAEGYSVSREKKESFPLTVTSAQKNPTAFYLCASSNPPSSGHSYNEQFFGPGTRLTVL.

To note about this clone: An end of the junction does not agree with germline; a read error may underlie this. The chain links TRBV19 to TRBJ1-6; weak D call: TRBD1 (5 bases). The CDR3 is 14 residues long. CDR1 is LNHDA and CDR2 is SQIVND in the germline V gene (reference sequence). DNA for the CDR3: TGTGCCAGTAGTATATTGATCCCGGGGGGACCCTTCCACTTT. This encodes CASSILIPGGPFHF.

The gene calls are TRBV7-9 and TRBJ2-1; D not certain. CDR1 is SEHNR, CDR2 FQNEAQ, per germline (reference sequence). The CDR3 extends over 15 amino acids. V lost 5 bases, J lost 0 bases, and 11 bases lay in between. CDR3 loop: CASSPQQSSYNEQFF. The CDR3 nucleotides read TGTGCCAGCAGCCCCCAACAGAGCTCCTACAATGAGCAGTTCTTC.

In DNA form, the CDR3 reads TGTGCCAGCAGCGGGGACCGGGACAGGCATGCCTACGAGCAGTACTTC. This codes for CASSGDRDRHAYEQYF. The chain links TRBV7-9 to TRBJ2-7; 8 bases match TRBD1. The CDR3 has 16 residues. V shed 5 bases, J shed 2 bases, and the junction held 11 bases outside the gene matches. Germline CDR1 SEHNR, CDR2 FQNEAQ (reference sequence). Using reference TRBV7-9 and TRBJ2-7 for the parts outside the CDR3, the full variable domain is DTGVSQNPRHKITKRGQNVTFRCDPISEHNRLYWYRQTLGQGPEFLTYFQNEAQLEKSRLLSDRFSAERPKGSFSTLEIQRTEQGDSAMYLCASSGDRDRHAYEQYFGPGTRLTVT.

This clone was observed a few times. V usage is TRBV5-6 and J usage is TRBJ1-2, with unresolved D. This CDR3 comprises 14 residues. Germline CDR1 reads SGHDT; CDR2 reads YYEEEE. The V end was cut by 0 bases, the J end by 4 bases, with 10 bases between. The CDR3 sequence is CASSLAEEPYGYTF. CDR3 sequence (DNA): TGTGCCAGCAGCTTGGCTGAGGAACCCTATGGCTACACCTTC.

This rearrangement joins TRBV30 to TRBJ2-7, with 8 bases that match TRBD1. The CDR3 is 16 residues long. With 0 bases clipped from V and 2 bases from J, the junction kept 9 bases outside the gene matches. CDR1 is GTSNPN, CDR2 SVGIG, per germline (reference sequence). The CDR3 region has the DNA TGTGCCTGGAGTGTAGGAGACAGGGGAACCCCCTACGAGCAGTACTTC. Translation: CAWSVGDRGTPYEQYF.

The V and J genes are TRBV28 and TRBJ1-1; a possible D gene is TRBD1 (6 bases). CDR3 length: 13 amino acids. Germline values: CDR1 MDHEN, CDR2 SYDVKM. Trimming pared 8 bases from V and 4 bases from J, leaving 14 bases between. CDR3 nucleotides: TGTGCCAGCTCACAGGGTGTAACCACTGAAGCTTTCTTT. Translated: CASSQGVTTEAFF.

The chain combines TRBV4-2 with TRBJ2-3, with 10 bases aligning to TRBD2. V was pared by 4 bases and J by 2 bases, with 6 bases of the junction left unmatched. The CDR3 sequence is 16 residues long. Germline CDR1 is LGHNA and CDR2 is YNFKEQ. In nucleotides, the CDR3 is TGTGCCAGCAGCCCTAGACTAGCGGGTAACACAGATACGCAGTATTTT. Its protein is CASSPRLAGNTDTQYF.

This rearrangement joins TRBV4-2 to TRBJ2-5; tentatively, D is TRBD1 (6 bases). The CDR3 sequence is 17 residues long. Deletions cut 0 bases from V and 1 base from J, with 15 bases between. From germline, CDR1 is LGHNA and CDR2 YNFKEQ. The CDR3 sequence is CASSQDLVLGGQETQYF. The CDR3 nucleotides are TGTGCCAGCAGCCAAGATCTAGTCTTAGGGGGCCAAGAGACCCAGTACTTC.

V usage is TRBV28 and J usage is TRBJ1-2; D ambiguous. The germline V gene encodes CDR1 MDHEN and CDR2 SYDVKM. The germline V and J ends were trimmed by 6 bases and 4 bases, with 18 bases remaining between them. The CDR3 spans 15 residues. CDR3 sequence reads: CASSPPMEESYGYTF. CDR3 DNA: TGTGCCAGCAGCCCCCCGATGGAGGAATCCTATGGCTACACCTTC.

The chain couples TRBV30 to TRBJ1-2; TRBD1 might be the D (5 bases). The CDR3 covers 15 residues. Trimming pared 3 bases from V and 3 bases from J, leaving 17 bases between. Germline-derived CDR1 and CDR2 are GTSNPN and SVGIG (reference sequence). The CDR3 spells CAWRGPGGKDYGYTF. Here the CDR3 DNA reads TGTGCCTGGAGGGGACCGGGGGGGAAGGACTATGGCTACACCTTC.

The chain is built from TRBV29-1 and TRBJ1-1, with a possible D match to TRBD1 (5 bases). V dropped 5 bases and J dropped 1 base, with 11 bases sitting between them. Germline loops: CDR1 SQVTM, CDR2 ANQGSEA. The CDR3 loop spans 13 amino acids. CDR3 in amino acids: CSVWGERNTEAFF. The CDR3, as DNA: TGCAGCGTTTGGGGGGAAAGGAACACTGAAGCTTTCTTT.

V gene TRBV27 combines with J gene TRBJ2-7; D unresolved. CDR3 length: 15 amino acids. V gave up 2 bases and J gave up 0 bases, with 11 bases separating them. Germline CDR1 is MNHEY and CDR2 is SMNVEV (reference sequence). The CDR3 DNA sequence: TGTGCCAGCAGTTTAAACTTACTAAGCTCCTACGAGCAGTACTTC. Translating gives CASSLNLLSSYEQYF.

The rearrangement uses TRBV5-1 and TRBJ1-2; 12 nucleotides agree with TRBD1. J was trimmed by 2 bases and V by 4 bases; bases with no gene match: 12. Germline lookup yields CDR1 SGHRS and CDR2 YFSETQ. The CDR3 covers 18 residues. The CDR3 loop reads CASSRREGQGAPNYGYTF. In DNA form, the CDR3 reads TGCGCCAGCAGCCGACGGGAGGGACAGGGGGCTCCCAACTATGGCTACACCTTC. Full variable domain (rest looked up from reference TRBV5-1 and TRBJ1-2): KAGVTQTPRYLIKTRGQQVTLSCSPISGHRSVSWYQQTPGQGLQFLFEYFSETQRNKGNFPGRFSGRQFSNSRSEMNVSTLELGDSALYLCASSRREGQGAPNYGYTFGSGTRLTVV.

The gene calls are TRBV5-5 and TRBJ2-7; possible D gene TRBD1, 6 bases. V was trimmed by 2 bases and J by 2 bases, leaving 8 bases between them. The germline V gene encodes CDR1 SGHKS and CDR2 YYEKEE (reference sequence). CDR3 length equals 13 residues. The CDR3 protein is CASSLDRTYEQYF. CDR3 DNA: TGTGCCAGCAGCTTAGACAGGACCTACGAGCAGTACTTC.

V usage is TRBV27 and J usage is TRBJ2-5; a weak D match, TRBD2 (6 bases). CDR1 and CDR2 (germline): MNHEY, SMNVEV (reference sequence). The CDR3 contains 17 residues. The V gene lost 5 bases and the J gene lost 0 bases, with 19 bases spanning the gap. In DNA form, the CDR3 reads TGTGCCAGCAGTCCCCTCTCGGGAGCGACGTACCAAGAGACCCAGTACTTC. Protein product: CASSPLSGATYQETQYF.

The gene calls are TRBV11-1 and TRBJ1-1; TRBD1 might be the D (5 bases). The germline V gene encodes CDR1 SGHAT and CDR2 FQDESV (reference sequence). The CDR3 runs to 15 residues. V lost 8 bases and J lost 1, with 17 bases in between. The CDR3 is CASQPRQLRNTEAFF. CDR3 in DNA: TGTGCCAGCCAACCTCGACAGCTTAGGAACACTGAAGCTTTCTTT.